Following are 15 T cell receptor beta chains from one sample sequenced in a study of beta chain features in type 1 diabetes. The entirety of the isolated RNA underwent reverse transcription, so expressed TCRB transcripts were sequenced. Generated by immunoSEQ multiplex PCR, the TCRdb table keeps only in-frame clones and is missing some. Seen here are 400,000 to 600,000 clones, over 25% observed once, and the top ten hold around 0.065%. The specimen was naive CD4+ T cells from blood. Source of these receptors: a man younger than 35 in good health.

A few counts support this clone. V is TRBV29-1 and J is TRBJ2-3; 11 bases fit TRBD2. Germline V gene lookup returns CDR1 SQVTM and CDR2 ANQGSEA. V was pared by 4 bases and J by 0 bases, with 3 bases of the junction left unmatched. The CDR3 loop spans 15 amino acids. The CDR3 sequence: CSVGLAGGSTDTQYF. CDR3 nucleotide sequence: TGCAGCGTTGGGCTAGCGGGAGGTAGCACAGATACGCAGTATTTT.

This clone has only a few counts. The J gene is TRBJ2-7, the V gene TRBV29-1, with D unclear. The germline V and J ends were trimmed by 5 bases and 6 bases, with 14 bases remaining between them. This CDR3 comprises 12 residues. Germline loops: CDR1 SQVTM, CDR2 ANQGSEA. CDR3 nucleotides: TGCAGCGTTAAGGCCCCGACCCGCGAGCAGTACTTC. Translation: CSVKAPTREQYF.

With regard to this clone: A junction boundary mismatches the germline segment, possibly from a read error. The genes are TRBV14 and TRBJ2-7; D not certain. CDR1 is SGHDN and CDR2 is FVKESK in the germline V gene. This CDR3 is built from 13 residues. For the CDR3, the DNA is TGTGCCAGCAGCCAAGATCCCCGGGTGCGCCGGGACTTC. Translating gives CASSQDPRVRRDF.

The chain couples TRBV11-2 to TRBJ2-4; D is possibly TRBD1 or TRBD2 (6 bases each). The germline V gene has CDR1 SGHAT and CDR2 FQNNGV. V dropped 2 bases and J dropped 8 bases, with 13 bases sitting between them. The CDR3 totals 14 residues. CDR3 DNA: TGTGCCAGCAGCTTATCGACAGGCGGGGACATTCAGTACTTC. Its protein product is CASSLSTGGDIQYF.

This clone has only a few counts. The DNA of the CDR3 is TGTGCCTGGAGTAATCAGGCGGTTCTCTCCTACGAGCAGTACTTC. This codes for CAWSNQAVLSYEQYF. The chain carries TRBV30 and TRBJ2-7, with D hard to call. This CDR3 is built from 15 residues. V gave up 2 bases and J gave up 0 bases, with 14 bases separating them. Germline V gene data show CDR1 as GTSNPN and CDR2 as SVGIG (reference sequence).

The chain is built from TRBV15 and TRBJ1-2; D gene unclear. The V and J ends lost 1 base and 14 bases respectively, with 11 bases between them. The CDR3 is 11 amino acids. Germline CDR1 LNHNV, CDR2 YYDKDF (reference sequence). The chain's CDR3 is CATSRGRIRTF. The CDR3 DNA reads TGTGCCACCAGCAGAGGCAGGATTAGGACCTTC.

J is TRBJ2-7 and V is TRBV6-6; 9 bases are shared with TRBD1. Per germline, CDR1 MNHNY and CDR2 SVGAGI (reference sequence). This CDR3 comprises 16 residues. Trimming took 6 bases from V and 5 from J; bases not matched to a gene: 14. CDR3 sequence (DNA): TGTGCCAGCAGCCTACCCGGGACAGGGTTAAGGGACGAGCAGTACTTC. Translation: CASSLPGTGLRDEQYF.

This clone was recorded a few times. J is TRBJ2-7 and V is TRBV13; 10 bases map to TRBD1. This CDR3 contains 16 residues. V was clipped by 5 bases and J by 2 bases; unmatched bases: 9. The germline V gene has CDR1 PRHDT and CDR2 FYEKMQ (reference sequence). The chain's CDR3 is CASSRRDRGFPYEQYF. The CDR3 DNA reads TGTGCCAGCAGCAGACGGGACAGGGGCTTCCCCTACGAGCAGTACTTC.

The rearrangement links TRBV14 to TRBJ2-7; no definite D call. Trimming removed 4 bases from V and 2 bases from J, with 15 bases in between. This CDR3 contains 15 residues. Germline V gene data show CDR1 as SGHDN and CDR2 as FVKESK. CDR3 protein: CASSRYLKPTYEQYF. The CDR3 DNA reads TGTGCCAGCAGCCGTTATCTGAAGCCCACCTACGAGCAGTACTTC.

J is TRBJ2-3 and V is TRBV7-8, with 8 positions matching TRBD2. The CDR3 length is 14 residues. Germline V lookup: CDR1 SGHVS, CDR2 FQNEAQ. J was trimmed by 5 bases and V by 11 bases; bases with no gene match: 12. The CDR3 nucleotides are TGTGCCGGATCGGGAGGGCCGGGGGGAGATACGCAGTATTTT. Protein: CAGSGGPGGDTQYF.

The chain employs TRBV15 and TRBJ2-7, with TRBD2 identical over 12 bases. CDR3 size: 15 residues. V lost 2 bases, J lost 6 bases, and 5 bases stayed unmatched. Germline loops: CDR1 LNHNV, CDR2 YYDKDF (reference sequence). The CDR3 coding sequence is TGTGCCACCAGCAGAAGACCGGGACTAGCGGGCGAGCAGTACTTC. As protein: CATSRRPGLAGEQYF.

This chain links TRBV29-1 with TRBJ2-7; D is ambiguous. From germline, CDR1 is SQVTM and CDR2 ANQGSEA. The CDR3 has 14 amino acids. V was shortened by 1 base and J by 1 base, with 11 bases between the two germline ends. This CDR3 is CSVEGEPFSYEQYF. The CDR3 coding sequence is TGCAGCGTTGAAGGCGAACCCTTTTCCTACGAGCAGTACTTC.

This clone was counted a few times. The same CDR3 is also encoded by other DNA sequences in this sample. The chain is built from TRBV30 and TRBJ2-7; perhaps TRBD2 as D (5 bases). Germline V lookup: CDR1 GTSNPN, CDR2 SVGIG (reference sequence). With 3 bases removed from V and 4 bases from J, the gap between germline ends came to 7 bases. This CDR3 comprises 11 residues. CDR3 sequence (DNA): TGTGCCTGGAGGAGGGAGTACGAGCAGTACTTC. Translated: CAWRREYEQYF.

The chain has TRBV25-1 and TRBJ1-3; D is uncertain. V shed 6 bases and J shed 1 base, with 13 bases lying between them. Germline CDR1 is MGHDK and CDR2 is SYGVNS. The CDR3 covers 15 residues. The DNA of the CDR3 is TGTGCCAGCAGCTCGATAGGGTCATCTGGAAACACCATATATTTT. This encodes CASSSIGSSGNTIYF.

The J gene is TRBJ2-1, the V gene TRBV5-1; a possible D gene is TRBD2 (5 bases). The CDR3 contains 14 residues. Germline V gene lookup returns CDR1 SGHRS and CDR2 YFSETQ. V gave up 4 bases and J gave up 4 bases, with 12 bases separating them. The CDR3 sequence is CASSAGGNYNEQFF. Here the CDR3 DNA reads TGCGCCAGCAGCGCGGGCGGCAATTACAATGAGCAGTTCTTC.